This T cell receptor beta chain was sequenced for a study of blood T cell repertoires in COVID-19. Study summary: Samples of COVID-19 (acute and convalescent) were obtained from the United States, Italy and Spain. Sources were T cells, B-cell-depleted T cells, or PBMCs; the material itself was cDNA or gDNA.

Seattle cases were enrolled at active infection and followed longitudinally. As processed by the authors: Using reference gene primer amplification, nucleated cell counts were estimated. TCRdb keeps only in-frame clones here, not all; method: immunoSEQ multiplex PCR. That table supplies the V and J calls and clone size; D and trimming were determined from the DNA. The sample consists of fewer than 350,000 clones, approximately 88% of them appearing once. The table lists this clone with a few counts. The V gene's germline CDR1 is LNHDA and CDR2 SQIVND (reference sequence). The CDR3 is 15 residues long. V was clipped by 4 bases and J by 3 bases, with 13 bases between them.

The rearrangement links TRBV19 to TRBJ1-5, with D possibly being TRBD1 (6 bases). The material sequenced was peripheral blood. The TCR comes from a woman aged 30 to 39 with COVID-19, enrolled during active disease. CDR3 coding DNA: TGTGCCAGTAGTAACCCAGGGGCTACCAATCAGCCCCAGCATTTT. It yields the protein CASSNPGATNQPQHF. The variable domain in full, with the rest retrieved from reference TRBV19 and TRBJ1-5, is DGGITQSPKYLFRKEGQNVTLSCEQNLNHDAMYWYRQDPGQGLRLIYYSQIVNDFQKGDIAEGYSVSREKKESFPLTVTSAQKNPTAFYLCASSNPGATNQPQHFGDGTRLSIL.